This is a list of T cell receptor beta chains from one sample in a study of neurological immune-mediated disorders. TCRdb reanalysed the 5' RACE reads using MiXCR and keeps one entry per CDR3 protein. The repertoire holds approximately 82,000 distinct CDR3 sequences, with 13% to 15% as singletons. Sequencing was carried out using PBMCs. All receptors come from a woman aged 45-65 years in good health. CDR3s include the opening cysteine and the closing phenylalanine or tryptophan. D genes are given only for firm matches. Part of the rows lack a size; the others show once, few, many or a class for expanded clones.

>many|NA|12|TRBJ2-1|TRBV20-1
TGCAGTGCCCGGACAGATAACAATGAGCAGTTCTTC
CSARTDNNEQFF
>NA|NA|15|TRBJ2-5|TRBV11-1
TGTGCCGGCAGCTGGTCAGGGGCAATTCAAGAGACCCAGTACTTC
CAGSWSGAIQETQYF
>many|TRBD1|13|TRBJ2-7|TRBV5-5
TGTGCCAGCAGCTTCCTGGACAGGAACGAGCAGTACTTC
CASSFLDRNEQYF
>NA|TRBD1|14|TRBJ1-1|TRBV5-1
TGCGCCAGCAGCTTCGACAGGGGGAACACTGAAGCTTTCTTT
CASSFDRGNTEAFF
>many|TRBD2|15|TRBJ2-3|TRBV12-3/TRBV12-4
TGTGCCAGCACCCGTAGCGGGGGACGGACAGATACGCAGTATTTT
CASTRSGGRTDTQYF
>many|NA|14|TRBJ1-5|TRBV29-1
TGCAGCGCCGTAGACAGAAATAGCAATCAGCCCCAGCATTTT
CSAVDRNSNQPQHF
>many|NA|15|TRBJ2-5|TRBV20-1
TGCAGTGCTAAAGGGGGAGGGGGCTGGCAAGAGACCCAGTACTTC
CSAKGGGGWQETQYF
>many|NA|16|TRBJ1-2|TRBV5-1
TGCGCCAGCAAGCCAGTACAGGCCACCTTAGGTTATGGCTACACCTTC
CASKPVQATLGYGYTF
>many|NA|15|TRBJ1-2|TRBV28
TGTGCCAGCAGTTTATCTATGGGGCGCTGGGATGGCTACACCTTC
CASSLSMGRWDGYTF
>many|NA|15|TRBJ2-7|TRBV6-5
TGTGCCAGCAGTTACACGTCGGGGACCGGCTACGAGCAGTACTTC
CASSYTSGTGYEQYF
>many|NA|12|TRBJ2-1|TRBV20-1
TGCAGTGCGAGAGAGGGTTACGATGAGCAGTTCTTC
CSAREGYDEQFF
>NA|NA|14|TRBJ2-5|TRBV28
TGTGCCAGCAGACAAGGGGTCTGGCGAGAGACCCAGTACTTC
CASRQGVWRETQYF
>many|NA|13|TRBJ1-1|TRBV7-2
TGTGCCAGCAGCCGGGTGGCGTCCACTGAAGCTTTCTTT
CASSRVASTEAFF
>many|NA|15|TRBJ2-1|TRBV5-1
TGCGCCAGCAGCTCTATAGGAAGCTCCTACAATGAGCAGTTCTTC
CASSSIGSSYNEQFF
>NA|TRBD2|14|TRBJ2-3|TRBV10-2
TGCGCCAGCGCACTAGCGCCCCAGCGGGATACGCAGTATTTT
CASALAPQRDTQYF
>many|NA|14|TRBJ2-2|TRBV5-1
TGCGCCAGCAGTCGGGCGGCATACACCGGGGAGCTGTTTTTT
CASSRAAYTGELFF
>many|TRBD1|17|TRBJ2-1|TRBV2
TGTGCCAGCACCAACGACAGGGGTCCTTTCTCCTACAATGAGCAGTTCTTC
CASTNDRGPFSYNEQFF
>many|TRBD1|17|TRBJ2-5|TRBV7-2
TGTGCCAGCAGCTTATTTCCGGGACAGGGTCGCACGAAGACCCAGTACTTC
CASSLFPGQGRTKTQYF
>many|TRBD1|15|TRBJ2-2|TRBV5-1
TGCGCCAGCAGCTTCGGGACAGCGAACACCGGGGAGCTGTTTTTT
CASSFGTANTGELFF
>many|NA|13|TRBJ1-5|TRBV10-2
TGCGCCAGCAGTGAGTCACGGGTACAGCCCCAGCATTTT
CASSESRVQPQHF
>few|NA|13|TRBJ2-1|TRBV3-1
TGTGCCAGCAGCCAAATCCTAGCCGATGAGCAGTTCTTC
CASSQILADEQFF
>NA|TRBD1|14|TRBJ2-2|TRBV7-9
TGTGCCAGCAGAGGACAGGATGGGACCGGGGAGCTGTTTTTT
CASRGQDGTGELFF
>many|NA|13|TRBJ2-1|TRBV28
TGTGCCAGCAGTTTATTGGGTTACAATGAGCAGTTCTTC
CASSLLGYNEQFF
>many|NA|15|TRBJ1-3|TRBV15
TGTGCCACCAGCAAGCCAGGGGCATCAGGAAACACCATATATTTT
CATSKPGASGNTIYF
>many|TRBD2|16|TRBJ2-1|TRBV5-1
TGCGCCAGCAGCCTAAACCCTAGCGGGGGGGGCAATGAGCAGTTCTTC
CASSLNPSGGGNEQFF
>many|NA|14|TRBJ1-1|TRBV20-1
TGCAGTGCAGGGGGAGGAGGCACGAACACTGAAGCTTTCTTT
CSAGGGGTNTEAFF
>NA|NA|11|TRBJ1-2|TRBV29-1
TGCAGCGTTGTCATTATGGAGGGCTACACCTTC
CSVVIMEGYTF
>many|NA|15|TRBJ1-6|TRBV5-1
TGCGCCAGCAGCTTGGGGCGGGGGACCAATTCACCCCTCCACTTT
CASSLGRGTNSPLHF
>many|TRBD2|15|TRBJ2-7|TRBV5-1
TGCGCCAGCAGCTTGGAGGCGGGGGGCTCCTACGAGCAGTACTTC
CASSLEAGGSYEQYF
>many|NA|14|TRBJ1-5|TRBV6-5
TGTGCCAGCGGTAGCGTCTTTAGCAATCAGCCCCAGCATTTT
CASGSVFSNQPQHF
>many|TRBD2|16|TRBJ2-3|TRBV12-3/TRBV12-4
TGTGCCAGCAGTTTATTCCGGGAGCGGGGTACAGATACGCAGTATTTT
CASSLFRERGTDTQYF
>NA|NA|17|TRBJ2-1|TRBV4-3
TGCGCCAGCAGCCGGAAGTCCGGGAATAGCGGCCACAATGAGCAGTTCTTC
CASSRKSGNSGHNEQFF
>few|TRBD1|16|TRBJ2-3|TRBV5-1
TGCGCCAGCAGTCTAGGAGACAGGGTCAGCACAGATACGCAGTATTTT
CASSLGDRVSTDTQYF
>many|NA|12|TRBJ1-1|TRBV12-3/TRBV12-4
TGTGCCAGCAGTGGACAGTTAATTGAAGCTTTCTTT
CASSGQLIEAFF
>many|TRBD1|15|TRBJ1-5|TRBV6-5
TGTGCCAGCAGTCCGGTGGGACAGCCGGCGAGGCCCCAGCATTTT
CASSPVGQPARPQHF
>many|TRBD1|14|TRBJ1-5|TRBV5-1
TGCGCCAGCAGCAAAGGACAGGGCGGTCAGCCCCAGCATTTT
CASSKGQGGQPQHF
>many|TRBD1|15|TRBJ2-3|TRBV5-1
TGCGCCAGCAGCTTGGGACAGGGAGACACAGATACGCAGTATTTT
CASSLGQGDTDTQYF
>many|TRBD1|16|TRBJ2-1|TRBV5-1
TGCGCCAGCAGCTTGAATCCGACAGGGAATACCGATGAGCAGTTCTTC
CASSLNPTGNTDEQFF
>many|NA|14|TRBJ2-2|TRBV7-9
TGTGCCAGCAGCCCTAGGACCGGCGGCGGGGAGCTGTTTTTT
CASSPRTGGGELFF
>NA|NA|14|TRBJ1-1|TRBV5-1
TGCGCCAGCCACCGCGGGGGGCTAGTCACTGAAGCTTTCTTT
CASHRGGLVTEAFF